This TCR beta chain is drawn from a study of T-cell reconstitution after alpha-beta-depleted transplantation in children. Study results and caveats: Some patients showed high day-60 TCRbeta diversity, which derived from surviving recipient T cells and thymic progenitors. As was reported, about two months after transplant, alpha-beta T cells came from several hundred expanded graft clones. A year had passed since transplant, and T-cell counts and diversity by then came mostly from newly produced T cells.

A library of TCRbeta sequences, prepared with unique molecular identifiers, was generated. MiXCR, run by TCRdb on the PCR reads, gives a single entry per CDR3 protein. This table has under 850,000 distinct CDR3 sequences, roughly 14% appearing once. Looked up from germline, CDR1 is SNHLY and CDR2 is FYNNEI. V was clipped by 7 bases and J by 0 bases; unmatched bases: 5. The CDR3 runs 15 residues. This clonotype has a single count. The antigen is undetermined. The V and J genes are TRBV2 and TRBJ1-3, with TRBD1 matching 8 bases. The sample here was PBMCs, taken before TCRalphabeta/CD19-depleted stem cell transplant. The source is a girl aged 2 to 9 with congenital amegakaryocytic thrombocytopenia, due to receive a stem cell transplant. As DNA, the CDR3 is TGTGCCAGCATGACAGGGGCCTTCTCTGGAAACACCATATATTTT. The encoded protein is CASMTGAFSGNTIYF.